One sample yielded the 21 T cell receptor beta chains listed below, sequenced in a study of regulatory T cells in long-lasting Graves disease. Time point meaning: newly diagnosed GD, antithyroid drugs for less than 3 months. PBMC-extracted RNA yielded the TCR library. According to the study, TCR beta libraries were built with iRepertoire HTBI primers and CDR3-region Arm-PCR. TCRdb reanalysed the multiplex PCR reads using MiXCR and keeps one entry per CDR3 protein. Of roughly 410,000 distinct CDR3 sequences listed, 15% are singletons. The same data also contributed to another study, on T cells in Graves' hyperthyroidism and ophthalmopathy.

This sample comprised peripheral blood mononuclear cells (PBMCs), obtained at new diagnosis, from a patient treated with antithyroid drugs. The source is a woman in her forties with Graves disease.

This clonotype has ten or more counts. The V call is TRBV12-3 or TRBV12-4, the J call TRBJ2-3, with TRBD2 matching over 8 bases. This CDR3 contains 19 residues. V dropped 2 bases and J dropped 0; count of bases not matched to a gene: 13. The DNA for the CDR3 is TGTGCCAGCAGTTTAATTTTAGCGGGGATAAGTGCTAGCACAGATACGCAGTATTTT. As protein: CASSLILAGISASTDTQYF.

This clonotype was seen at least ten times. The chain is built from TRBV5-1 and TRBJ2-2; D is tentatively TRBD1 or TRBD2 (5 bases each). The V end lost 2 bases, the J end lost 4 bases, and 12 bases lay between the germline ends. CDR1 is SGHRS, CDR2 YFSETQ, per germline. The CDR3 length is 15 residues. CDR3 residues: CASSFVGDGTGELFF. The CDR3, as DNA: TGCGCCAGCAGCTTCGTTGGGGACGGCACCGGGGAGCTGTTTTTT.

Notes on this clonotype: With a far larger clone one base away, a read error is the likely cause. The gene calls are TRBV11-2 and TRBJ2-5; 8 bases are a match to TRBD2. Germline V CDR1 and CDR2: SGHAT, FQNNGV. The CDR3 spans 16 residues. CDR3 loop: CASRQSSGSFHNEQLF. Here the CDR3 DNA reads TGTGCCAGCAGACAATCTAGCGGGTCCTTCCACAATGAGCAGCTCTTC. Full variable domain (outside the CDR3, taken from reference TRBV11-2 and TRBJ2-5): EAGVAQSPRYKIIEKRQSVAFWCNPISGHATLYWYQQILGQGPKLLIQFQNNGVVDDSQLPKDRFSAERLKGVDSTLKIQPAKLEDSAVYLCASRQSSGSFHNEQLFGPGTRLLVL.

This clonotype showed up many times. This sequence joins TRBV11-2 and TRBJ2-2; 8 positions agree with TRBD2. CDR3 length: 15 residues. Losses at the gene ends were 4 bases for V and 5 bases for J; bases not matched to a gene: 6. CDR1 is SGHAT, CDR2 FQNNGV, per germline. The CDR3 sequence: CASSSREGGTGELFF. The CDR3 DNA follows: TGTGCCAGCAGCTCCCGGGAGGGCGGGACCGGGGAGCTGTTTTTT.

In its sample, this clonotype was seen many times. The chain is built from TRBV19 and TRBJ1-2; TRBD1 matches at 7 bases. The ends lost 6 bases at V and 4 bases at J; junction bases unmatched: 8. The CDR3 contains 14 residues. Germline CDR1 LNHDA, CDR2 SQIVND (reference sequence). The CDR3 coding sequence is TGTGCCAGTAGCTCTCAGGGGGTCTCCTATGGCTACACCTTC. This codes for CASSSQGVSYGYTF.

Turning to this clonotype: This likely came from a read error, as a far larger clone is one base away. V usage is TRBV20-1 and J usage is TRBJ2-1; 7 bases map to TRBD2. J was trimmed by 10 bases and V by 8 bases; bases with no gene match: 17. The CDR3 has 14 residues. Germline CDR1 is DFQATT and CDR2 is SNEGSKA (reference sequence). CDR3 loop: CSFAYGRTTYEQFF. In DNA, the CDR3 is TGCAGTTTCGCCTACGGGAGGACCACCTACGAGCAGTTCTTC.

Comment on this clonotype: A much bigger clone sits one base away, suggesting this may be a read error. The chain combines TRBV28 with TRBJ1-4, with D unclear. There are 15 residues in the CDR3. V shed 3 bases and J shed 10 bases, with 18 bases lying between them. From germline, CDR1 is MDHEN and CDR2 SYDVKM. The CDR3 loop is CASSLRAEADGKLFF. The CDR3 DNA sequence: TGTGCCAGCAGTTTGAGGGCAGAGGCCGACGGAAAACTGTTTTTT.

The V gene is TRBV6-7, the J gene TRBJ2-7, with 16 bases lining up with TRBD2. TRBV6-7 is an open reading frame whose function is uncertain. The CDR3 runs 18 residues. V dropped 8 bases and J dropped 2; count of bases not matched to a gene: 12. The CDR3 DNA follows: TGTGCCAGCTCCGCCGGGACTAGCGGGAGGGACCCTCCCTACGAGCAGTACTTC. It encodes CASSAGTSGRDPPYEQYF.

The J gene is TRBJ2-6, the V gene TRBV19; a weak D match, TRBD1 (5 bases). The CDR3 runs to 19 residues. Trimming pared 2 bases from V and 0 bases from J, leaving 17 bases between. The germline gives CDR1 LNHDA, CDR2 SQIVND (reference sequence). The CDR3 protein is CASSIRWQGRSSGANVLTF. The CDR3 nucleotides read TGTGCCAGTAGTATAAGGTGGCAGGGTCGGAGCTCTGGGGCCAACGTCCTGACTTTC.

In regard to this clonotype: This may be a read error: a much more frequent sequence differs by one nucleotide. CDR3 loop: CASSLDYGSSYEQYF. CDR3 nucleotide sequence: TGTGCCAGCAGCTTAGACTACGGGAGCTCCTACGAGCAGTACTTC. The chain combines TRBV7-2 with TRBJ2-7, with D maybe TRBD2 (6 bases). The germline gives CDR1 SGHTA, CDR2 FQGNSA. Trimming stripped 1 base from V and 0 bases from J, with 10 bases between. The CDR3 has 15 residues.

In this sample, this clonotype turned up a few times. The CDR3 region is CASSGLAGQETQYF. CDR3 DNA sequence: TGTGCCAGCAGCGGACTAGCGGGTCAAGAGACCCAGTACTTC. The genes are TRBV2 and TRBJ2-5, with 11 bases fitting TRBD2. The CDR3 is 14 amino acids. Germline CDR1 is SNHLY and CDR2 is FYNNEI. After removal of 6 bases from V and 2 bases from J, the junction contained 2 bases not matched to a gene.

This chain uses TRBV30 with TRBJ2-1; 9 bases map to TRBD2. The CDR3 totals 16 residues. Germline CDR1 and CDR2: GTSNPN and SVGIG (reference sequence). The trim removed 0 bases at V and 4 bases at J, leaving 7 bases unmatched. The CDR3 coding sequence is TGTGCCTGGAGTGTAAGGGTAGCGGGAGCGTACAATGAGCAGTTCTTC. Encoded protein: CAWSVRVAGAYNEQFF.

This clonotype was detected a few times. The chain couples TRBV27 to TRBJ2-7; the match to TRBD1 covers 9 bases. This CDR3 comprises 15 residues. After removal of 3 bases from V and 6 bases from J, the junction contained 9 bases not matched to a gene. Looked up from germline, CDR1 is MNHEY and CDR2 is SMNVEV (reference sequence). CDR3 DNA: TGTGCCAGCAGTTTGTCCGGGACAGGGCCCTTCGAGCAGTACTTC. It is translated as CASSLSGTGPFEQYF.

V is TRBV6-2 or TRBV6-3 and J is TRBJ2-3; D is ambiguous. Germline assignment: CDR1 MNHEY and CDR2 SVGEGT. CDR3 length equals 13 residues. With 7 bases removed from V and 4 bases from J, the gap between germline ends came to 12 bases. In DNA form, the CDR3 reads TGTGCCAGCAATCAAGGGTGGGCAGATACGCAGTATTTT. Translated: CASNQGWADTQYF.

In this sample, this clonotype turned up once. A read error may be the cause here, since a much bigger clone is one base away. The chain couples TRBV7-2 to TRBJ2-3; the match to TRBD2 covers 9 bases. The CDR3 runs 14 residues. Germline V gene sequence: CDR1 SGHTA, CDR2 FQGNSA. As DNA, the CDR3 is TGTGCCAGCGGCTTTAGCGGGGGTGTAGATACGCAGTATTTT. Residues: CASGFSGGVDTQYF.

This clonotype was recorded a few times. The rearrangement uses TRBV7-9 and TRBJ2-3; D may be TRBD1 or TRBD2 (5 bases each). The CDR3 length is 17 residues. Trimming shortened V by 3 bases and J by 3 bases, and 19 bases separated the two germline ends. Germline V gives CDR1 SEHNR, CDR2 FQNEAQ (reference sequence). CDR3 sequence reads: CASSFPLRGPRTDTQYF. DNA of the CDR3: TGTGCCAGCAGCTTCCCCCTCCGGGGCCCCAGAACAGATACGCAGTATTTT.

This chain links TRBV10-3 with TRBJ2-7; TRBD2 might be the D (6 bases). Germline V gene sequence: CDR1 ENHRY, CDR2 SYGVKD. The CDR3 is 13 residues long. Trimming removed 7 bases at V and 3 bases at J, with 13 bases between. The CDR3 protein is CAITEGLGYEQYF. CDR3 sequence (DNA): TGTGCCATCACGGAGGGTCTGGGCTACGAGCAGTACTTC.

This clonotype was seen only a few times. The chain joins TRBV6-2 or TRBV6-3 to TRBJ2-3; D could derive from TRBD1 or TRBD2 (7 bases each). The germline CDR1 and CDR2 sequences are MNHEY and SVGEGT. Trimming pared 8 bases from V and 9 bases from J, leaving 24 bases between. This CDR3 region has 15 residues. The CDR3 DNA is TGTGCCAGCCTTCCCAGCAGGGGGGGAACACGAACGCAGTATTTT. Translated: CASLPSRGGTRTQYF.

Details on this clonotype: Sequence at one end of the junction differs from germline and may be a read error. The rearrangement links TRBV7-2 to TRBJ2-3, with D possibly being TRBD1 (8 bases). This CDR3 is 17 amino acids long. Germline V CDR1 and CDR2: SGHTA, FQGNSA. This chain's CDR3 is CASSTGGWERDTDTQYF. The CDR3 DNA sequence: TGTGCCAGCAGCACAGGGGGGTGGGAGCGGGACACAGATACACAGTATTTT.

This clonotype has just a few counts. The chain uses TRBV5-6 and TRBJ2-1, with TRBD2 identical over 7 bases. Per germline, CDR1 SGHDT and CDR2 YYEEEE. The CDR3 is made up of 15 amino acids. Unmatched junction bases numbered 5, after V lost 0 bases and J lost 5 bases. CDR3 amino acids: CASSLEASGHNEQFF. Here the CDR3 DNA reads TGTGCCAGCAGCTTGGAAGCTAGCGGTCACAATGAGCAGTTCTTC. Full variable domain (missing parts from reference TRBV5-6 and TRBJ2-1): DAGVTQSPTHLIKTRGQQVTLRCSPKSGHDTVSWYQQALGQGPQFIFQYYEEEERQRGNFPDRFSGHQFPNYSSELNVNALLLGDSALYLCASSLEASGHNEQFFGPGTRLTVL.

The chain links TRBV12-3 or TRBV12-4 to TRBJ2-1; tentatively, D is TRBD1 (5 bases). The CDR3 is 15 residues long. The V and J ends lost 0 bases and 7 bases respectively, with 13 bases between them. CDR3 bases: TGTGCCAGCAGTTTAGCGAACGGGCCAGGGAATGAGCAGTTCTTC. Translated, it gives CASSLANGPGNEQFF.